This T cell receptor beta chain was retrieved from a study of PD-1 blockade in classical Hodgkin lymphoma. Across the whole study: Patients in the cohort were put on intravenous nivolumab, 3 mg/kg every 2 weeks.

Comment on this clone: Antigen unknown.

The time point was: cycle 4 day 1 (C4D1), after less than 7 weeks of nivolumab. All trial patients relapsed after autologous stem cell transplantation. TCRdb keeps only in-frame clones here, not all; method: immunoSEQ multiplex PCR. The table shows tens of thousands of clones, with 90% occurring only once. The study, taken as a whole, reports: CD4+ but not CD8+ TCR diversity rose significantly by C4D1. Diversity similar to that of newly diagnosed patients was seen at baseline in complete responders.

This clonotype originated in a human donor with classical Hodgkin lymphoma. This material consisted of peripheral blood mononuclear cells (PBMCs), taken before the fourth cycle of nivolumab.

CDR3 in DNA: TGTGCCAGCAGCTTATCGACGCGCACAGATACGCAGTATTTT. This codes for CASSLSTRTDTQYF. The J gene is TRBJ2-3, the V gene TRBV7-9; the D is unclear. This CDR3 comprises 14 residues. Trimming left V 2 bases short and J 1 base short, with 7 bases between. CDR1 and CDR2 (germline): SEHNR, FQNEAQ (reference sequence). Complete variable domain (other parts from reference TRBV7-9 and TRBJ2-3): DTGVSQNPRHKITKRGQNVTFRCDPISEHNRLYWYRQTLGQGPEFLTYFQNEAQLEKSRLLSDRFSAERPKGSFSTLEIQRTEQGDSAMYLCASSLSTRTDTQYFGPGTRLTVL.